This T cell receptor (beta chain) was obtained from a study of beta chain features in type 1 diabetes. This clone has just a few counts. Since all of the isolated RNA was reverse transcribed, expressed TCRB transcripts were what got sequenced. This table comes from immunoSEQ multiplex PCR, and its TCRdb copy is limited to in-frame clones, with some not included. The table lists 600,000 to 650,000 clones, about a sixth of them singletons, with around 0.095% in the top ten. J was trimmed by 2 bases and V by 6 bases; bases with no gene match: 11. Germline CDR1 is LGHNA and CDR2 is YSLEER. The CDR3 contains 16 residues.

Sample: naive CD4+ T cells from blood. V usage is TRBV4-3 and J usage is TRBJ1-2; TRBD1 matches at 8 bases. The receptor comes from a man in his late teens or twenties in good health. CDR3 amino acids: CASRRTGQTGNYGYTF. The CDR3 DNA follows: TGCGCCAGCAGGCGGACAGGGCAAACCGGAAACTATGGCTACACCTTC.